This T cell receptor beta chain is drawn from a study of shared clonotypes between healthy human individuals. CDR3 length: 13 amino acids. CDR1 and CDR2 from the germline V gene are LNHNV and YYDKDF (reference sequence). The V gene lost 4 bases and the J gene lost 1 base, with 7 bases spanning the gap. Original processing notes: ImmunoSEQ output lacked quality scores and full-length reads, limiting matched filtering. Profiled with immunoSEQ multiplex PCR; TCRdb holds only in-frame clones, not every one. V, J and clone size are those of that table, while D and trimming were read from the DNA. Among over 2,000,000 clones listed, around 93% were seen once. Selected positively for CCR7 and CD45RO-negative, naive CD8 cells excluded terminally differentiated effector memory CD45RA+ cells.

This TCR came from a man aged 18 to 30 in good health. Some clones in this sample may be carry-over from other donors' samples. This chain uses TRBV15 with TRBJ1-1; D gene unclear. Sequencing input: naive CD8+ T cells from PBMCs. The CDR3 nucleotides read TGTGCCACCAGCACTGACGAGAACACTGAAGCTTTCTTT. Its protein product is CATSTDENTEAFF.